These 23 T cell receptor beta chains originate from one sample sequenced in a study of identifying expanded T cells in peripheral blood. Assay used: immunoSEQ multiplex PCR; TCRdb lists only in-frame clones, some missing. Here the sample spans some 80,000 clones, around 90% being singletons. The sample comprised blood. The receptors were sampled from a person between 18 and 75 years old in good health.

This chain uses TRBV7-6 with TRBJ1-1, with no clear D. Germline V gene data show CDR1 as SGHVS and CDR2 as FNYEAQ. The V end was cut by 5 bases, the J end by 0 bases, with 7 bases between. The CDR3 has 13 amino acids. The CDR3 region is CASSRYMNTEAFF. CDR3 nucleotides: TGTGCCAGCAGCCGCTACATGAACACTGAAGCTTTCTTT.

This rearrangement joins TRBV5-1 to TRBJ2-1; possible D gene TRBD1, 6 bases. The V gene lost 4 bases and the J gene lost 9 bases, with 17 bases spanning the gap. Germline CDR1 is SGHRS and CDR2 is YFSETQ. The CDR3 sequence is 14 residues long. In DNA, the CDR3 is TGCGCCAGCAGCAGTACAGGGAGTGGTGGTGAGCAGTTCTTC. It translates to CASSSTGSGGEQFF. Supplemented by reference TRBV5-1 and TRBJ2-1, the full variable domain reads KAGVTQTPRYLIKTRGQQVTLSCSPISGHRSVSWYQQTPGQGLQFLFEYFSETQRNKGNFPGRFSGRQFSNSRSEMNVSTLELGDSALYLCASSSTGSGGEQFFGPGTRLTVL.

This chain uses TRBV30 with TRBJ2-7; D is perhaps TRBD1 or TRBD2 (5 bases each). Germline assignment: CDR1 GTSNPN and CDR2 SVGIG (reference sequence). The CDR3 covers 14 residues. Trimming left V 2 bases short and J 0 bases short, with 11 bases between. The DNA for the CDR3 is TGTGCCTGGAGTAGAGGGGTCCCCTCCTACGAGCAGTACTTC. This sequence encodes CAWSRGVPSYEQYF.

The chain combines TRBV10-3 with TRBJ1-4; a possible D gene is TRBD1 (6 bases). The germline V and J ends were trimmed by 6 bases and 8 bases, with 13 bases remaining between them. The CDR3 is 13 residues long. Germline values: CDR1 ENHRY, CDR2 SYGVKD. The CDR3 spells CAISERGGEKLFF. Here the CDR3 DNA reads TGTGCCATCAGCGAAAGGGGGGGAGAAAAACTGTTTTTT.

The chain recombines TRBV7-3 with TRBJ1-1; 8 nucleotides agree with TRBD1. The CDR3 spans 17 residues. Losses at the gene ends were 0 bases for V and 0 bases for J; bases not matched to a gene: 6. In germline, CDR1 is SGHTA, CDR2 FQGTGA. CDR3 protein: CASSLTGSGGLNTEAFF. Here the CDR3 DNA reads TGTGCCAGCAGCTTAACGGGTTCAGGGGGCCTGAACACTGAAGCTTTCTTT.

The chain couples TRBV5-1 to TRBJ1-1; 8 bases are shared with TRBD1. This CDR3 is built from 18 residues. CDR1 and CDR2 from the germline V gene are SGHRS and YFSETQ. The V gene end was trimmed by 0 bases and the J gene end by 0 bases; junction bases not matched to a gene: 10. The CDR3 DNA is TGCGCCAGCAGCTTGGCCGGGACAGGATCGATCATGAACACTGAAGCTTTCTTT. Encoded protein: CASSLAGTGSIMNTEAFF.

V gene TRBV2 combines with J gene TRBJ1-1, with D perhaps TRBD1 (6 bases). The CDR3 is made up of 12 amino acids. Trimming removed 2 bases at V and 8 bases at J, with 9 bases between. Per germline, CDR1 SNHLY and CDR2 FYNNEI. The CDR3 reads CASSEFRGEAFF. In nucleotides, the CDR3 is TGTGCCAGCAGTGAATTCAGGGGAGAAGCTTTCTTT.

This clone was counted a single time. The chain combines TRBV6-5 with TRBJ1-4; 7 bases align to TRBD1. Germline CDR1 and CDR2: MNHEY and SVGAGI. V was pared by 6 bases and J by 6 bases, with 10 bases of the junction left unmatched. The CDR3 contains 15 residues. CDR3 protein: CASRRRTQGDEKLFF. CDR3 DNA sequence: TGTGCCAGCAGACGGCGAACTCAGGGGGATGAAAAACTGTTTTTT.

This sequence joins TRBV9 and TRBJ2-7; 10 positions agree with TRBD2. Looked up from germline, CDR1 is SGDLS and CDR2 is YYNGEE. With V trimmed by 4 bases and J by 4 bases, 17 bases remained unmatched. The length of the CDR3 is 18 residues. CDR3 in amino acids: CASSPKQREGPGLYEQYF. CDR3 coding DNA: TGTGCCAGCAGCCCCAAGCAGCGGGAGGGCCCGGGGTTGTACGAGCAGTACTTC. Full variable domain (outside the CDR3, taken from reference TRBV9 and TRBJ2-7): DSGVTQTPKHLITATGQRVTLRCSPRSGDLSVYWYQQSLDQGLQFLIQYYNGEERAKGNILERFSAQQFPDLHSELNLSSLELGDSALYFCASSPKQREGPGLYEQYFGPGTRLTVT.

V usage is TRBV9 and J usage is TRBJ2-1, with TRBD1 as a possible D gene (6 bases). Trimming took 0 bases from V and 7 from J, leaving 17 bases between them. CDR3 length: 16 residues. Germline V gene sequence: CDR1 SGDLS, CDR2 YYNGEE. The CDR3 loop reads CASSVEGGVSFNEQFF. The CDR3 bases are TGTGCCAGCAGCGTAGAAGGGGGAGTGAGTTTTAATGAGCAGTTCTTC.

DNA of the CDR3: TGTGCCAGCAGCGTCAGCTACAATGAGCAGTTCTTC. This codes for CASSVSYNEQFF. This chain links TRBV9 with TRBJ2-1; D not resolved. Germline CDR1 SGDLS, CDR2 YYNGEE. V was trimmed by 2 bases and J by 3 bases, leaving 3 bases between them. The CDR3 spans 12 residues.

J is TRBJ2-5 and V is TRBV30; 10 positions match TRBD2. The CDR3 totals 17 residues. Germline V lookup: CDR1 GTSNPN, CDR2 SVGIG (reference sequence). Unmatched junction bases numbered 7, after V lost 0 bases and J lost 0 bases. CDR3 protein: CAWSVLRTSGNQETQYF. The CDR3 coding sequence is TGTGCCTGGAGTGTTCTTCGGACTAGCGGAAACCAAGAGACCCAGTACTTC. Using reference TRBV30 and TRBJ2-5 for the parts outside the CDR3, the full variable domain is SQTIHQWPATLVQPVGSPLSLECTVEGTSNPNLYWYRQAAGRGLQLLFYSVGIGQISSEVPQNLSASRPQDRQFILSSKKLLLSDSGFYLCAWSVLRTSGNQETQYFGPGTRLLVL.

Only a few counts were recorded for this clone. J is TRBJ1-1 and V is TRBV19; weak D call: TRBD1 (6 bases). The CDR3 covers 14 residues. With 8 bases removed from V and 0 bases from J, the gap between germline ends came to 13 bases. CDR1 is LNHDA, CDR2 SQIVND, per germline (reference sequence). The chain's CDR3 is CASGGQTMNTEAFF. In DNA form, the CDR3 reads TGTGCCAGTGGGGGGCAGACCATGAACACTGAAGCTTTCTTT. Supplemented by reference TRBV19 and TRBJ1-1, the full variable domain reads DGGITQSPKYLFRKEGQNVTLSCEQNLNHDAMYWYRQDPGQGLRLIYYSQIVNDFQKGDIAEGYSVSREKKESFPLTVTSAQKNPTAFYLCASGGQTMNTEAFFGQGTRLTVV.

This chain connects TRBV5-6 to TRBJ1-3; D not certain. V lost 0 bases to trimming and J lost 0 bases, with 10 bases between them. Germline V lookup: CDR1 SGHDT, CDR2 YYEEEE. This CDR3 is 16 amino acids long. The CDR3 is CASSLAGAFSGNTIYF. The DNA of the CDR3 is TGTGCCAGCAGCTTGGCAGGTGCCTTCTCTGGAAACACCATATATTTT.

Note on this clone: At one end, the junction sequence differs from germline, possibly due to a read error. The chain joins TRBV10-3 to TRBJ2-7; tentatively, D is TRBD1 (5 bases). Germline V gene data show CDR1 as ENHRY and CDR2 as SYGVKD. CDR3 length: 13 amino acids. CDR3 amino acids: CAIGEGDSYEQYF. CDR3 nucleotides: TGTGCCATCGGTGAAGGGGACTCCTACGAGCAGTACTTC.

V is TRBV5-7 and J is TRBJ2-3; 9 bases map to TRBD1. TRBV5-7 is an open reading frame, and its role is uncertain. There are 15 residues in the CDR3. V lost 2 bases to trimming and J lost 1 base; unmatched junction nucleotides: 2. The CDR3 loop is CASSFGDRGTDTQYF. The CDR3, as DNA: TGTGCCAGCAGCTTTGGGGACAGGGGCACAGATACGCAGTATTTT.

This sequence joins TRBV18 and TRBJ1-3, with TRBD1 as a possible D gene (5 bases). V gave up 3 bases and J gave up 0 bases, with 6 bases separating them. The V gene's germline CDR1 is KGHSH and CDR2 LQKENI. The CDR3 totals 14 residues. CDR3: CASSPDSSGNTIYF. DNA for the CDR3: TGTGCCAGCTCACCCGACAGCTCTGGAAACACCATATATTTT.

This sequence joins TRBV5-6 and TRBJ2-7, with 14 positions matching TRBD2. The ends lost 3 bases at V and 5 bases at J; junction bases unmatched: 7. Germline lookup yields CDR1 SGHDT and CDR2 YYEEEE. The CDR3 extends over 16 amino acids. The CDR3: CASSSMGGLAGDEQYF. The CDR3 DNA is TGTGCCAGCAGCTCGATGGGGGGACTAGCGGGAGACGAGCAGTACTTC.

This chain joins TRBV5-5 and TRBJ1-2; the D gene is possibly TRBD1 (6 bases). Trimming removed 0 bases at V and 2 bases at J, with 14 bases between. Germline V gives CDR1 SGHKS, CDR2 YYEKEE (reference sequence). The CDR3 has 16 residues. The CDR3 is CASSLAPGAENYGYTF. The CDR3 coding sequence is TGTGCCAGCAGCTTGGCCCCAGGGGCCGAAAACTATGGCTACACCTTC.

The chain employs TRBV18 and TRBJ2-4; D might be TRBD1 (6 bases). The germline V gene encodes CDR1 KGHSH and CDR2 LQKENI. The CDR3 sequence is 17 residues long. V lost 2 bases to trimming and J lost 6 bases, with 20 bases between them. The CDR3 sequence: CASSPNPQGFEGNIQYF. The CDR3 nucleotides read TGTGCCAGCTCACCAAACCCACAGGGATTCGAGGGAAACATTCAGTACTTC.

CDR3 nucleotides: TGTGCCTGGAGTAACAGGGCTGAAGCTTTCTTT. Translating it yields CAWSNRAEAFF. V is TRBV30 and J is TRBJ1-1, with a weak D call TRBD1 (6 bases). The CDR3 totals 11 residues. Germline CDR1 reads GTSNPN; CDR2 reads SVGIG (reference sequence). V dropped 2 bases and J dropped 6 bases, with 7 bases sitting between them.

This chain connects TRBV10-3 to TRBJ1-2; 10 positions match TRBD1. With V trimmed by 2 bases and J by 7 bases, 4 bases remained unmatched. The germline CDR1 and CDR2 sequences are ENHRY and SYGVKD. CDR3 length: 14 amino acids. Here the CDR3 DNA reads TGTGCCATCAGTGAGGACAGGGGGCGAGTTGGCTACACCTTC. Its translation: CAISEDRGRVGYTF.

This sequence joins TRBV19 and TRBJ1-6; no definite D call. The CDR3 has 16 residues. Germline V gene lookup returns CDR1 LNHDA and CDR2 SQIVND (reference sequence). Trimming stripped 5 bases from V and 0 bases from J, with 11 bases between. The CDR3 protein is CASSWSAVSYNSPLHF. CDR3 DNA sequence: TGTGCCAGTAGTTGGTCCGCGGTCTCCTATAATTCACCCCTCCACTTT.